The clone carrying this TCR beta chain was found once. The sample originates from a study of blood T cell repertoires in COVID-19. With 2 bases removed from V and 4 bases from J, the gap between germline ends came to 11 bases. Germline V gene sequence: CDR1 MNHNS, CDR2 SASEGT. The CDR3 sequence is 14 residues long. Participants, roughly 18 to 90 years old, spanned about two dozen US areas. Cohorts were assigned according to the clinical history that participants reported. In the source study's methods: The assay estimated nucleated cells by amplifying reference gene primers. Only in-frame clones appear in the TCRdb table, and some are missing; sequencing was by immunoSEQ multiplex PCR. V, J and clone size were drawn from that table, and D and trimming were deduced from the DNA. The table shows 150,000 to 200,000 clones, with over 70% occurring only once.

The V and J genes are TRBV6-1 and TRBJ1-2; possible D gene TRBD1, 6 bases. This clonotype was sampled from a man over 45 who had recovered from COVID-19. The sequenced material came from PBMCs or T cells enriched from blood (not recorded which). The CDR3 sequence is CASSELRGSYGYTF. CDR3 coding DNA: TGTGCCAGCAGTGAACTCAGGGGCTCCTATGGCTACACCTTC.